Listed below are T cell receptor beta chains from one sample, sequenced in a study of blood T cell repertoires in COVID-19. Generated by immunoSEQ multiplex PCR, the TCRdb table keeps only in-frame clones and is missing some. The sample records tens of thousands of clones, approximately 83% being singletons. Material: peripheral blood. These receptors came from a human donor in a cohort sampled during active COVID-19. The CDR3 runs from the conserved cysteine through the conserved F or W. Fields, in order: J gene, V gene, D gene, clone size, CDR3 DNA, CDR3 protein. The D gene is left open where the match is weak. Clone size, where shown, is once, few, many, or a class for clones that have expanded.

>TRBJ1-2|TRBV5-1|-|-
TGCGCCAGCAGCTTGGGACAGAGTAACTATGGCTACACCTTC
CASSLGQSNYGYTF
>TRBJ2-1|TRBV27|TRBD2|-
TGTGCCAGCAGTCCGGGACTAGCGGGAGTGGTGAACAATGAGCAGTTCTTC
CASSPGLAGVVNNEQFF
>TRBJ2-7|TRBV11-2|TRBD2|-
TGTGCCAGCAGCTTGAGGGCGAAGATGGGACTAGCGGACTACGAGCAGTACTTC
CASSLRAKMGLADYEQYF
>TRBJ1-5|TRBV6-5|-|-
TGTGCCAGCAGTCTTACGGGGGGCGGCAATCAGCCCCAGCATTTT
CASSLTGGGNQPQHF
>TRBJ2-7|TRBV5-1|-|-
TGCGCCAGCAGCTCCACCTCAGGGGTTTGGTCCTACGAGCAGTACTTC
CASSSTSGVWSYEQYF
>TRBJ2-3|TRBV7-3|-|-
TGTGCCAGCAGCCCAACTAGGACTAGCACAGATACGCAGTATTTT
CASSPTRTSTDTQYF
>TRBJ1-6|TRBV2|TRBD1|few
TGTGCCAGCAGTGGACAGGGGCAGAATTCACCCCTCCACTTT
CASSGQGQNSPLHF
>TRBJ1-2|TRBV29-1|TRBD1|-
TGCAGCGTTGGACAGGGAGATGGCTACACCTTC
CSVGQGDGYTF
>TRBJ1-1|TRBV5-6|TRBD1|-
TGTGCCAGCAGCCGAGGGACAGTTGAAGCTTTCTTT
CASSRGTVEAFF
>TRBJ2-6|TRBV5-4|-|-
TGTGCCAGCAGCTTTCTTTTCGGGAAGGGTCGTTCTGGGGCCAACGTCCTGACTTTC
CASSFLFGKGRSGANVLTF
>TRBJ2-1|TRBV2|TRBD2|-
TGTGCCAGTAAAGGACTAGCGGTCCTCTACAATGAGCAGTTCTTC
CASKGLAVLYNEQFF